This section outlines one T cell receptor (beta chain) sequence together with its context. What it binds is not known. Samples were assayed with immunoSEQ v3.0 at survey level. The method was immunoSEQ multiplex PCR; TCRdb's version includes in-frame clones alone and lacks a portion of them. The sample consists of approximately 21,000 clones, roughly 80% of them appearing once. One or more pre-ART and two or more post-ART PBMC samples were available from each donor. It was in the United States that all participants with HIV were treated. These data come from a study of long-term antiretroviral therapy in people with HIV. Notes on the study in general: Controls showed broader CDR3 length ranges than did the HIV repertoires.

This specimen consisted of unsorted PBMCs, obtained 0.3 years after starting antiretroviral therapy. The receptor comes from a man aged 50-60 years with HIV.

CDR3 in DNA: TGTGCCAGCAGCTTGGATGCAACCACCGGGGAGCTGTTTTTT. It translates to CASSLDATTGELFF. The rearrangement links TRBV5-4 to TRBJ2-2; no reliable D call. Trimming took off 0 bases at V and 4 bases at J, with 7 bases between the two ends. The germline V gene has CDR1 SGHNT and CDR2 YYREEE (reference sequence). The CDR3 totals 14 residues.